This T cell receptor beta chain was documented in a study of blood T cell repertoires in COVID-19. Recruitment covered about 25 US areas and drew participants whose ages spanned roughly 18 to 100 years. Clinical histories supplied by participants themselves formed the basis of cohort assignment. Assay used: immunoSEQ multiplex PCR; TCRdb lists only in-frame clones, some missing. The table records about 370,000 clones, about nine tenths of them present only once. The CDR3 is 19 amino acids. This sequence originates from a woman between 35 and 50 years old who had been exposed to COVID-19. J is TRBJ1-5 and V is TRBV21-1; the table assigns TRBD1, which was not confirmed against the DNA. TRBV21-1 is a known pseudogene. Material: PBMCs or T cells enriched from blood (not recorded which). DNA of the CDR3: TGTGCCAGCAAGTGGATAGGGACAACACTCCGGGGTGGCAATCAGCCCCAGCATTTT. Protein: CASKWIGTTLRGGNQPQHF.